This T cell receptor (beta chain) was captured by sequencing in a study of OX40 agonist ivuxolimab in advanced cancers. Study-level background: A partial response was reached by three patients: one with hepatocellular carcinoma and two with cutaneous melanoma.

Concerning this clone: What it binds is unknown. One end of the junction fails to match germline, which may point to a read error. This sample includes further DNA sequences coding for the same CDR3.

Study-level points and caveats: Some patients without response likewise showed low normalized clonal expansion.

Using immunoSEQ multiplex PCR, the repertoire was profiled, and TCRdb retains in-frame clones only, with some absent. Of more than 55,000 clones detected, around 85% appear once; the ten largest clones hold about 0.62%. The sequence came from an adult with an advanced solid tumor such as melanoma, head and neck, liver or kidney cancer. The sample here was CD4+ or CD8+ T cells sorted from blood, taken in a trial of the OX40 agonist ivuxolimab.

CDR3 sequence (DNA): TGTGCCAGCAGGAGGGGAGCCGTATCCTACGAGCAATACTTC. This translates into CASRRGAVSYEQYF. The genes are TRBV6-6 and TRBJ2-7; D assignment may be TRBD1 or TRBD2 (5 bases each). This CDR3 contains 14 residues. Germline V gene lookup returns CDR1 MNHNY and CDR2 SVGAGI (reference sequence).